Each of the 13 T cell receptor beta chains below was sequenced from the same sample in a study of T-cell memory formation after mild COVID-19. MiXCR, applied by TCRdb to the 5' RACE reads, yields one record per CDR3 protein. The table lists some 320,000 distinct CDR3 sequences, around 15% of them singletons. The specimen was PBMCs or a T cell subset sorted from them (not recorded which). These receptors were taken from a man between 18 and 35 years old who had mild COVID-19 (a few samples of this study predate the infection). Cell type and time point are not known.

This clonotype was picked up many times. This chain links TRBV7-9 with TRBJ1-3; D gene unclear. This CDR3 comprises 12 residues. V was cut by 5 bases and J by 2 bases, with 4 bases left in between. The V gene's germline CDR1 is SEHNR and CDR2 FQNEAQ (reference sequence). In DNA, the CDR3 is TGTGCCAGCAGCCCTACTGGAAACACCATATATTTT. It encodes CASSPTGNTIYF.

The rearrangement joins TRBV7-2 to TRBJ1-2; no reliable D call. Between the trimmed V and J ends, which lost 1 base and 4 bases, there was a span of 10 bases. Germline loops: CDR1 SGHTA, CDR2 FQGNSA. This CDR3 has 14 amino acids. The CDR3 DNA sequence: TGTGCCAGCAGCTTAGATTCCGGATTCTATGGCTACACCTTC. Its protein is CASSLDSGFYGYTF. The full variable domain, its missing parts supplied by reference TRBV7-2 and TRBJ1-2, is GAGVSQSPSNKVTEKGKDVELRCDPISGHTALYWYRQSLGQGLEFLIYFQGNSAPDKSGLPSDRFSAERTGGSVSTLTIQRTQQEDSAVYLCASSLDSGFYGYTFGSGTRLTVV.

This clonotype occurred a few times. The chain couples TRBV20-1 to TRBJ2-5; 9 nucleotides match TRBD2. With V trimmed by 3 bases and J by 5 bases, 10 bases remained unmatched. CDR1 and CDR2 (germline): DFQATT, SNEGSKA (reference sequence). This CDR3 has 15 amino acids. The CDR3 protein is CSASGASGVMETQYF. CDR3 nucleotides: TGCAGTGCTAGTGGGGCTAGCGGGGTCATGGAGACCCAGTACTTC.

This clonotype was seen at least ten times. The genes are TRBV20-1 and TRBJ2-3; no definite D call. The CDR3 runs 10 residues. V was pared by 4 bases and J by 6 bases, with 5 bases between. Germline assignment: CDR1 DFQATT and CDR2 SNEGSKA (reference sequence). CDR3 loop: CSAKTDTQYF. The CDR3 DNA reads as TGCAGTGCTAAGACGGATACGCAGTATTTT.

This clonotype was observed many times. The gene calls are TRBV6-6 and TRBJ1-5, with D hard to call. The CDR3 is made up of 11 amino acids. CDR1 and CDR2 (germline): MNHNY, SVGAGI (reference sequence). Trimming stripped 6 bases from V and 7 bases from J, with 7 bases between. The CDR3 nucleotides read TGTGCCAGCAGCTCCGAACAGCCCCAGCATTTT. The encoded protein is CASSSEQPQHF.

This clonotype was detected only a few times. The chain carries TRBV20-1 and TRBJ2-5; D remains ambiguous. V was clipped by 4 bases and J by 1 base, with 16 bases between them. Germline V CDR1 and CDR2: DFQATT, SNEGSKA (reference sequence). The CDR3 covers 15 residues. The CDR3 spells CSATGRPISQETQYF. Written as DNA, the CDR3 is TGCAGTGCTACCGGACGACCGATTTCCCAAGAGACCCAGTACTTC.

There are many counts of this clonotype. The V and J genes are TRBV7-6 and TRBJ2-1; 7 bases match TRBD2. CDR3 length equals 13 residues. The junction had 4 bases not matched to a gene; V was cut back by 6 bases and J by 5 bases. Germline V gives CDR1 SGHVS, CDR2 FNYEAQ. CDR3 nucleotides: TGTGCCAGCAGGGGGACTAAAAACAATGAGCAGTTCTTC. It translates to CASRGTKNNEQFF.

The rearrangement joins TRBV12-3 or TRBV12-4 to TRBJ1-5; TRBD1 matches at 8 bases. V trimming: 5 bases; J trimming: 0 bases; junction bases outside the gene matches: 6. CDR3 size: 16 residues. CDR3 bases: TGTGCCAGCAGTCACAGACAGGGGCATAGCAATCAGCCCCAGCATTTT. It yields the protein CASSHRQGHSNQPQHF.

The CDR3: CSVALAGGQETQYF. Written as DNA, the CDR3 is TGCAGCGTCGCCCTAGCGGGGGGCCAGGAGACCCAGTACTTC. This rearrangement joins TRBV29-1 to TRBJ2-5, with 11 bases matching TRBD2. Trimming at V came to 6 bases and at J to 5 bases, leaving 8 bases not matched to a gene. CDR1 is SQVTM, CDR2 ANQGSEA, per germline. This CDR3 contains 14 residues.

This clonotype was counted a few times. The V call is TRBV5-1, the J call TRBJ2-3; weak D call: TRBD2 (6 bases). In germline, CDR1 is SGHRS, CDR2 YFSETQ. There are 15 residues in the CDR3. V was shortened by 4 bases and J by 3 bases, with 15 bases between the two germline ends. The CDR3 DNA sequence: TGCGCCAGCAGCACTGGGACCGCGGGGACAGATACGCAGTATTTT. Protein: CASSTGTAGTDTQYF.

V gene TRBV20-1 combines with J gene TRBJ2-7; D is possibly TRBD1 (6 bases). The germline V gene encodes CDR1 DFQATT and CDR2 SNEGSKA (reference sequence). The CDR3 totals 12 residues. Trimming took off 6 bases at V and 8 bases at J, with 17 bases between the two ends. The CDR3 DNA reads TGCAGTGCCTCTAACCAGGGGCTTAAGCAGTACTTC. It is translated as CSASNQGLKQYF.

The chain has TRBV18 and TRBJ1-2; tentative D call: TRBD1 (6 bases). This CDR3 is 14 amino acids long. CDR1 and CDR2 (germline): KGHSH, LQKENI. Trimming took off 1 base at V and 7 bases at J, with 13 bases between the two ends. The DNA for the CDR3 is TGTGCCAGCTCACCACGGGAAGGGGGTCGTGGCTACACCTTC. Translated: CASSPREGGRGYTF. The variable domain in full, completed from reference TRBV18 and TRBJ1-2, reads NAGVMQNPRHLVRRRGQEARLRCSPMKGHSHVYWYRQLPEEGLKFMVYLQKENIIDESGMPKERFSAEFPKEGPSILRIQQVVRGDSAAYFCASSPREGGRGYTFGSGTRLTVV.

This clonotype showed up just a few times. The chain is built from TRBV10-3 and TRBJ1-1, with TRBD1 identical over 7 bases. Trimming took 2 bases from V and 3 from J; bases not matched to a gene: 0. The CDR3 has 13 amino acids. Germline loops: CDR1 ENHRY, CDR2 SYGVKD. The CDR3 spells CAISETGDTEAFF. The DNA for the CDR3 is TGTGCCATCAGTGAGACAGGGGACACTGAAGCTTTCTTT.